This TCR beta chain was recorded in a study of cytomegalovirus exposure and HLA in healthy donors. Overall study findings and caveats: Analyses of presence/absence relied on an assumption of roughly uniform sequencing depth across donors. Relative to the roughly 700-donor mean, N-insertions were reportedly fewer in an Asian-associated ancestry cluster in a later analysis. The study put some 150 TCR beta chains on its list as cytomegalovirus-associated.

V lost 3 bases and J lost 0, with 3 bases in between. Germline V gives CDR1 SGHVS, CDR2 FQNEAQ. The CDR3 contains 13 residues. As regards this clone: The antigen is undetermined.

13 Jbeta primers and 60 Vbeta primers were used for the PCR. The protocol was immunoSEQ multiplex PCR, while the TCRdb copy is restricted to in-frame clones and leaves out a portion. The sample lists 150,000 or so clones, around 78% occurring once. Sequences were obtained from PBMCs. The J gene is TRBJ1-5, the V gene TRBV7-8; D remains ambiguous. The TCR originated in a woman aged 45-60 years in good health and CMV-seropositive. The CDR3 DNA is TGTGCCAGCAGCTTTAATAGCAATCAGCCCCAGCATTTT. Its protein is CASSFNSNQPQHF.